Below, one T cell receptor beta chain is given with its context. The antigen is not known. These data originate in a study of T-cell reconstitution after alpha-beta-depleted transplantation in children. General study findings and limits: Reports say that about two months after transplant, the alpha-beta T cells came out of several hundred graft clones that had expanded.

This sample's TCRbeta library carried unique molecular identifier barcodes. TCRdb fed the PCR reads into MiXCR, producing one record per CDR3 protein. The top ten clones hold 28% of a sample with 800,000 to 1,000,000 distinct CDR3 sequences, around 30% of them seen once. Looked up from germline, CDR1 is SNHLY and CDR2 is FYNNEI. V was pared by 6 bases and J by 8 bases, with 15 bases of the junction left unmatched. The CDR3 sequence is 15 residues long. The chain is built from TRBV2 and TRBJ1-2, with 7 bases fitting TRBD1. Sequences were derived from PBMCs, mostly from graft donor cells, sampled 360 days after TCRalphabeta/CD19-depleted stem cell transplant. The source of this sequence is a boy in the first two years of life who had a stem cell transplant for SCID, so the T cells may come from the graft donor. In nucleotides, the CDR3 is TGTGCCAGCAGGGCCGAACAGGGGCCGAGTGGGGGCTACACCTTC. It specifies CASRAEQGPSGGYTF. Complete variable domain (other parts from reference TRBV2 and TRBJ1-2): EPEVTQTPSHQVTQMGQEVILRCVPISNHLYFYWYRQILGQKVEFLVSFYNNEISEKSEIFDDQFSVERPDGSNFTLKIRSTKLEDSAMYFCASRAEQGPSGGYTFGSGTRLTVV.